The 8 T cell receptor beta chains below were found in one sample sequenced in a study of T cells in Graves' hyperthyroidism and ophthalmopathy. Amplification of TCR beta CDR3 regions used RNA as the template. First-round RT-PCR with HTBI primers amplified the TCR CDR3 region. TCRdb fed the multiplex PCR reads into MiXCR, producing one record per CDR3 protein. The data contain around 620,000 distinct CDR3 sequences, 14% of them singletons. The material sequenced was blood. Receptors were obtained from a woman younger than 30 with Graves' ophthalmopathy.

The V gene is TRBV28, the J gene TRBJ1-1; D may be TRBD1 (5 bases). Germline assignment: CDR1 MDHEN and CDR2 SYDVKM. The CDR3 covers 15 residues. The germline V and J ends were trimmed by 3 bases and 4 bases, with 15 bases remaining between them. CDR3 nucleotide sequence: TGTGCCAGCAGTTTTGGGGAACAGCAGGGCACTGAAGCTTTCTTT. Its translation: CASSFGEQQGTEAFF.

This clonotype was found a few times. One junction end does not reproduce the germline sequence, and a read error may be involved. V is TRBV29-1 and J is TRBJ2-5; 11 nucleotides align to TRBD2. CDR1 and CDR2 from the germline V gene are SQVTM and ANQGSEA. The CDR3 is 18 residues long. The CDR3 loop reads CSVEGWASTSGIQETQHF. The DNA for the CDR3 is TGCAGCGTTGAAGGGTGGGCCTCGACTAGCGGGATTCAAGAGACCCAGCACTTC.

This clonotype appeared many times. In DNA, the CDR3 is TGTGCCAGCAGTTTATGGTCCAGGGGGCTTCAGCCCCAGCATTTT. Its protein product is CASSLWSRGLQPQHF. The V and J genes are TRBV28 and TRBJ1-5; 8 bases are shared with TRBD1. CDR1 is MDHEN and CDR2 is SYDVKM in the germline V gene. J was trimmed by 6 bases and V by 0 bases; bases with no gene match: 4. The CDR3 contains 15 residues.

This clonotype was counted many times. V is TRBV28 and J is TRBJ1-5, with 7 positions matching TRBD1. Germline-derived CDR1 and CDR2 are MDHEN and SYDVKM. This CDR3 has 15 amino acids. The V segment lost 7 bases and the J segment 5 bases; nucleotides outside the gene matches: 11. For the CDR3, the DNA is TGTGCCAGCACCCCGATGACAGGGACTGATCAGCCCCAGCATTTT. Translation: CASTPMTGTDQPQHF. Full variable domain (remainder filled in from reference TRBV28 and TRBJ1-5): DVKVTQSSRYLVKRTGEKVFLECVQDMDHENMFWYRQDPGLGLRLIYFSYDVKMKEKGDIPEGYSVSREKKERFSLILESASTNQTSMYLCASTPMTGTDQPQHFGDGTRLSIL.

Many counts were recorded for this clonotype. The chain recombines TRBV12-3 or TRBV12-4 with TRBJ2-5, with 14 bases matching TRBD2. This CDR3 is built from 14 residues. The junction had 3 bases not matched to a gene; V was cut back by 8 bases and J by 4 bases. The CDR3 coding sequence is TGTGCCAGCCGACTAGCGGGAGGGCGAGAGACCCAGTACTTC. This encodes CASRLAGGRETQYF.

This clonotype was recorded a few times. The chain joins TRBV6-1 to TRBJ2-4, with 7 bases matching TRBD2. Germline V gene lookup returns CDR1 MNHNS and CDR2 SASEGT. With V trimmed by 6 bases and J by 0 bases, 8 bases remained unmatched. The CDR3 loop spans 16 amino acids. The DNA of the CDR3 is TGTGCCAGCAGCCCCACTAGCGACTTAGCCAAAAACATTCAGTACTTC. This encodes CASSPTSDLAKNIQYF.

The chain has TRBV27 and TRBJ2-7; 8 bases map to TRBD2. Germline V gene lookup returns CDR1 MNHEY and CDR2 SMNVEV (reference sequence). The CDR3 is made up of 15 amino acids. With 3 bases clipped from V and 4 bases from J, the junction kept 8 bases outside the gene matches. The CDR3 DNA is TGTGCCAGCAGTTTGACTACGGGACTAGATTACGAGCAGTACTTC. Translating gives CASSLTTGLDYEQYF.

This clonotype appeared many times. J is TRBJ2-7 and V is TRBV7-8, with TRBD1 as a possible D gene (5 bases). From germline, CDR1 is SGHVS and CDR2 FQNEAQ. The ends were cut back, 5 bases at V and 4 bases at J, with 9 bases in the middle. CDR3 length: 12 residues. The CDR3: CASSTSGYEQYF. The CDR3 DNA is TGTGCCAGCAGCACGTCAGGGTACGAGCAGTACTTC.